A selection of T cell receptor beta chains follows, all from one sample in a study of T cell responses to AZD1222 COVID-19 vaccine. Sequenced by immunoSEQ multiplex PCR; TCRdb stores in-frame clones only, minus some. The sample records more than 250,000 clones, 80% to 95% being singletons. Sequenced material: peripheral blood, taken on day 0 of AZD1222 vaccination. The receptors stem from an adult in good health. Both conserved end residues are trimmed from each CDR3.

J | length | V | CDR3
TRBJ2-3 | 13 | TRBV7-8 | ASSLPGSSTDTQY
TRBJ1-4 | 11 | TRBV18 | ASSRSLNEKLF
TRBJ2-1 | 13 | TRBV19 | ASCRTSGGYNEQF
TRBJ1-5 | 12 | TRBV2 | ASSVGHSNQPQH
TRBJ2-2 | 15 | TRBV4-1 | ASSPTWGTGIPGELF
TRBJ2-3 | 10 | TRBV15 | ATSWRGDTQY
TRBJ1-2 | 14 | TRBV21-1 | ASSKAGDTQHYGYT
TRBJ2-7 | 13 | TRBV6-2/TRBV6-3 | ASSYLAGRVYEQY
TRBJ2-1 | 12 | TRBV29-1 | SVAGVSLYNEQF
TRBJ2-3 | 12 | TRBV25-1 | ASSEAGGGDTQY
TRBJ1-2 | 10 | TRBV6-4 | ASSDPLGGYT
TRBJ1-5 | 11 | TRBV9 | ASSAAPGQPQH
TRBJ1-4 | 13 | TRBV28 | ASSFPGATNEKLF
TRBJ2-1 | 13 | TRBV10-2 | ASSVTSGGDNEQF
TRBJ1-2 | 11 | TRBV2 | ASSEDLNYGYT
TRBJ2-7 | 10 | TRBV12-3/TRBV12-4 | ASRLTSYEQY
TRBJ2-3 | 14 | TRBV5-4 | ASRSGTSGPTDTQY
TRBJ1-1 | 13 | TRBV28 | ASSSPVGLYTEAF
TRBJ1-1 | 10 | TRBV28 | ASYRVNTEAF
TRBJ1-3 | 13 | TRBV4-3 | ASSQVWGSGNTIY
TRBJ2-3 | 14 | TRBV10-3 | AIRTSGSPLTDTQY
TRBJ1-6 | 11 | TRBV11-2 | ASSPTQGSPLH
TRBJ1-2 | 13 | TRBV28 | ASRTLGGPQNGYT
TRBJ1-6 | 13 | TRBV5-1 | ASSSAGGFNSPLH
TRBJ2-2 | 13 | TRBV3-1/TRBV3-2 | ASSQDGITGGELF
TRBJ2-7 | 10 | TRBV28 | ASSLVTLEQY
TRBJ1-1 | 13 | TRBV10-3 | ASTHVRGAKNEAF
TRBJ1-6 | 11 | TRBV7-3 | ASSLGTGSPLH
TRBJ2-7 | 15 | TRBV9 | ASSSRTLPKDSYEQY
TRBJ1-4 | 14 | TRBV4-1 | ASSQDIQLINEKLF
TRBJ2-1 | 12 | TRBV28 | ASSLAAPYNEQF
TRBJ2-7 | 12 | TRBV4-3 | ASSQTDRTYEQY
TRBJ1-5 | 12 | TRBV18 | ASSLRDGDQPQH
TRBJ1-5 | 12 | TRBV10-3 | AISESGVNQPQH
TRBJ1-5 | 14 | TRBV18 | ASSPNQAGNNQPQH
TRBJ1-5 | 11 | TRBV27 | ASRTGGGQPQH
TRBJ1-6 | 15 | TRBV9 | ASSVGPLPGPNSPLH
TRBJ1-4 | 11 | TRBV29-1 | SVVVRGGEKLF
TRBJ2-1 | 13 | TRBV19 | ASKWALTSQNEQF
TRBJ2-2 | 17 | TRBV5-4 | ASSLVPMGLAGAPGELF
TRBJ2-3 | 13 | TRBV9 | ASSVAQAFTDTQY
TRBJ1-2 | 10 | TRBV25-1 | ASSGDRAGYT
TRBJ2-7 | 11 | TRBV9 | ASSGEGLYEQY
TRBJ2-7 | 13 | TRBV5-1 | ASSGTDPEPAGQY
TRBJ1-1 | 12 | TRBV28 | ASSLGQLNTEAF
TRBJ1-2 | 11 | TRBV18 | ASAQGSNYGYT
TRBJ2-5 | 14 | TRBV20-1 | SASTRTTGPQETQY
TRBJ2-5 | 12 | TRBV5-1 | ASSTGTGEETQY
TRBJ2-1 | 11 | TRBV28 | ASSLVAYNEQF
TRBJ1-2 | 12 | TRBV2 | ASSVAGVSYGYT
TRBJ2-3 | 13 | TRBV9 | ASSVASRYTDTQY
TRBJ1-3 | 13 | TRBV4-2 | ASSQDRGSGNTIY
TRBJ2-6 | 16 | TRBV14 | ASSQDGHHSPGANVLT
TRBJ1-1 | 13 | TRBV7-8 | ASSPKRVTGAEAF
TRBJ2-2 | 15 | TRBV2 | ASSAGLAGGSTGELF
TRBJ1-1 | 13 | TRBV6-2/TRBV6-3 | ASSYLGQGNTEAF
TRBJ2-7 | 9 | TRBV7-9 | ASSPDSVQY